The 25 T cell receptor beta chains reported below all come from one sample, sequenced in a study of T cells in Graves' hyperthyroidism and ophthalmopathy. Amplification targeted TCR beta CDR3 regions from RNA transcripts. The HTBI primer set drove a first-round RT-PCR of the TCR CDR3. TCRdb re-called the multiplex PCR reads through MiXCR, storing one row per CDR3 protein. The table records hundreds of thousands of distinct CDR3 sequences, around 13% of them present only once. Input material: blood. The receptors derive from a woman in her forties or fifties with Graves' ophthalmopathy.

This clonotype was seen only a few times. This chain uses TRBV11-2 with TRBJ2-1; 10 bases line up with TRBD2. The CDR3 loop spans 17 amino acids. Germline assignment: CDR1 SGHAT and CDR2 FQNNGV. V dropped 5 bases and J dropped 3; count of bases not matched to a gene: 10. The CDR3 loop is CASSTTIAGGHYNEQFF. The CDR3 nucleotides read TGTGCCAGCAGCACGACAATAGCGGGAGGACACTACAATGAGCAGTTCTTC.

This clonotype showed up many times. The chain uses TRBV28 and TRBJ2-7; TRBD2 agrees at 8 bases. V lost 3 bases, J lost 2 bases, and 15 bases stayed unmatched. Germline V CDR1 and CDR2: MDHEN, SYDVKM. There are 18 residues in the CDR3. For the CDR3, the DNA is TGTGCCAGCAGTTTCCTTTTCGGTAATAGCGGGGATACCTACGAGCAGTACTTC. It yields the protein CASSFLFGNSGDTYEQYF.

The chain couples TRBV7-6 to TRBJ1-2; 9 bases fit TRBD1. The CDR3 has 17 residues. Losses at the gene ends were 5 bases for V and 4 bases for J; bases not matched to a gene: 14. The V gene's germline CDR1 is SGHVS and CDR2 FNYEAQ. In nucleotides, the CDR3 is TGTGCCAGCAGCCAAAGGGCCCCGGGACAGGGTGTCTATGGCTACACCTTC. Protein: CASSQRAPGQGVYGYTF.

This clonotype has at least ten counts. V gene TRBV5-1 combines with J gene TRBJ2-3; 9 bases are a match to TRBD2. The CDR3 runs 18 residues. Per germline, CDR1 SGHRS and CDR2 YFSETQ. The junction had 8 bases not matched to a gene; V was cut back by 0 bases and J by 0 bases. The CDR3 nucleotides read TGCGCCAGCAGCTTGGCCAAGGCTAGCGGGAAAAGCACAGATACGCAGTATTTT. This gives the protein CASSLAKASGKSTDTQYF.

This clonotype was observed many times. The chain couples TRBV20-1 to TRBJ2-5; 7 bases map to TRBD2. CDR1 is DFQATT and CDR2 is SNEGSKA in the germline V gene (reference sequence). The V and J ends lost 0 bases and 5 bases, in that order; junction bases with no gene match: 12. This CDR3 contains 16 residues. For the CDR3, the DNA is TGCAGTGCTAGAGATACTCTCCGGGAGGCGGGGGAGACCCAGTACTTC. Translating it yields CSARDTLREAGETQYF.

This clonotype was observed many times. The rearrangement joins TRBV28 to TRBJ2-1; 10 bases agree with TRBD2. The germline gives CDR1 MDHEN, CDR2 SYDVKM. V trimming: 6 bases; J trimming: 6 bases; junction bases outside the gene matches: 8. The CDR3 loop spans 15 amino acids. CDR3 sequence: CASRFLAGEPNEQFF. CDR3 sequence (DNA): TGTGCCAGCAGATTCCTAGCGGGAGAGCCCAATGAGCAGTTCTTC.

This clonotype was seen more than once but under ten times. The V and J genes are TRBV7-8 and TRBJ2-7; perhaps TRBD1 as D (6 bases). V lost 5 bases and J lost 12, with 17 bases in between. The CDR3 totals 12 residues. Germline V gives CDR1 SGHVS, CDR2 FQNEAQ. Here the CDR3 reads CASSIDTTGRYF. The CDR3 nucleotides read TGTGCCAGCAGCATTGACACTACAGGGCGGTACTTC.

This CDR3 reads CASKVDRVLDEQFF. The CDR3 DNA follows: TGTGCCAGTAAAGTGGACAGGGTGTTGGATGAGCAGTTCTTC. This chain connects TRBV19 to TRBJ2-1, with 8 nucleotides matching TRBD1. V was clipped by 7 bases and J by 8 bases; unmatched bases: 10. Per germline, CDR1 LNHDA and CDR2 SQIVND (reference sequence). CDR3 size: 14 residues.

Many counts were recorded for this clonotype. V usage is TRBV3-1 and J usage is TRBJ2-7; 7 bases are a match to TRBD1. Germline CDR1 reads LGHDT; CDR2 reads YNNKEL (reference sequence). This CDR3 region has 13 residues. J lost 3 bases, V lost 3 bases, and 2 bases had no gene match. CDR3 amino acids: CASSQDRHYEQYF. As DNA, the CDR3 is TGTGCCAGCAGCCAGGACAGGCACTACGAGCAGTACTTC.

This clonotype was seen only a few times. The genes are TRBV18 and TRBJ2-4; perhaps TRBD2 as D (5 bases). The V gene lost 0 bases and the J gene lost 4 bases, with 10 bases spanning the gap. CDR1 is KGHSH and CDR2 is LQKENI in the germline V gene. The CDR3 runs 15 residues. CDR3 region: CASSPPLAIKNIQYF. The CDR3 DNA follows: TGTGCCAGCTCACCACCGCTAGCAATAAAAAACATTCAGTACTTC.

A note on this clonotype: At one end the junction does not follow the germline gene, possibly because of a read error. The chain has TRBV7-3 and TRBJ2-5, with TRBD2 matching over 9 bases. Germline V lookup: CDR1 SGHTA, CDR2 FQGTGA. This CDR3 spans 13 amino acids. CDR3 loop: CPSNKREEETQYF. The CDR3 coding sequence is TGTCCCAGCAACAAGCGGGAGGAAGAGACCCAGTACTTC.

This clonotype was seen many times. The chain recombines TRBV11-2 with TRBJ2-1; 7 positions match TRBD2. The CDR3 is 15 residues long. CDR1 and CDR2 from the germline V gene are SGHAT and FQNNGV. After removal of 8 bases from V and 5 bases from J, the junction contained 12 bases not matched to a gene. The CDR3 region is CASFSFDAGDNEQFF. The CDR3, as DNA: TGTGCCAGCTTCAGCTTCGATGCGGGAGACAATGAGCAGTTCTTC.

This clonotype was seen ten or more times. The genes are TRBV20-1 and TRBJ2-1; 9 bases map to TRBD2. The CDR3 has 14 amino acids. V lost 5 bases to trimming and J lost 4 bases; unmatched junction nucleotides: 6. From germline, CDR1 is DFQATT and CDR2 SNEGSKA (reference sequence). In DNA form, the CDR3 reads TGCAGTGCTGGGGGCGGGAGGGCGTACAATGAGCAGTTCTTC. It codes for CSAGGGRAYNEQFF.

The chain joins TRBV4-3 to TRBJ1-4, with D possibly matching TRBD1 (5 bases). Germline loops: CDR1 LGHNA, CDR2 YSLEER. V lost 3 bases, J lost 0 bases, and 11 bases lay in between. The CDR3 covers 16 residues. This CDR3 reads CASSQGGFATNEKLFF. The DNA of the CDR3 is TGCGCCAGCAGCCAGGGGGGGTTTGCAACTAATGAAAAACTGTTTTTT.

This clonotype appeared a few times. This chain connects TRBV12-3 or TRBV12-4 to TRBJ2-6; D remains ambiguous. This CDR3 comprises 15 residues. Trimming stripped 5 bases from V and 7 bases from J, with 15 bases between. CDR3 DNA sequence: TGTGCCAGCAGTAAAGCCCGCTCGATTGCCAACGTCCTGACTTTC. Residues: CASSKARSIANVLTF.

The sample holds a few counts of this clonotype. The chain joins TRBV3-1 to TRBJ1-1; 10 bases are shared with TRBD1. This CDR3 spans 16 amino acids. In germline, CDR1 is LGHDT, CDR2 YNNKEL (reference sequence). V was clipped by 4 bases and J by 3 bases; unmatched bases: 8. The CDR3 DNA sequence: TGTGCCAGCAGCCCCCAACTCGGGACAGGGGACACTGAAGCTTTCTTT. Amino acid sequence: CASSPQLGTGDTEAFF.

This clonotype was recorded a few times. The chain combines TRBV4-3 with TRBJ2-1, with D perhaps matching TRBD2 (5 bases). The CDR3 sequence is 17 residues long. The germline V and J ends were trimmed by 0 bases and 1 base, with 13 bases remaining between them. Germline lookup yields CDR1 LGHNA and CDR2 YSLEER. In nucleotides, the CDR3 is TGCGCCAGCAGCCAAGATCCAGTACGGGGATCCTACAATGAGCAGTTCTTC. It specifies CASSQDPVRGSYNEQFF.

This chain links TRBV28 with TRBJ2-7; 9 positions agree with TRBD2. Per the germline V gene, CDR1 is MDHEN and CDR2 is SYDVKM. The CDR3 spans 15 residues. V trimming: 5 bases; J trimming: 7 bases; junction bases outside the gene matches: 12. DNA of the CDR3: TGTGCCAGCAGTCCCCCATCGGGTCTAGCGGGGGAGCAGTACTTC. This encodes CASSPPSGLAGEQYF.

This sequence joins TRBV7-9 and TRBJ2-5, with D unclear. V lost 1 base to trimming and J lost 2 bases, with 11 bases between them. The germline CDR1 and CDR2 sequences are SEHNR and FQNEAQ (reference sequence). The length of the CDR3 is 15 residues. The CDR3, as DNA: TGTGCCAGCAGCTTAGTTGCAGGATGGCAAGAGACCCAGTACTTC. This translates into CASSLVAGWQETQYF. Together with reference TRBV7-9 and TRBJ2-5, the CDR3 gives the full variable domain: DTGVSQNPRHKITKRGQNVTFRCDPISEHNRLYWYRQTLGQGPEFLTYFQNEAQLEKSRLLSDRFSAERPKGSFSTLEIQRTEQGDSAMYLCASSLVAGWQETQYFGPGTRLLVL.

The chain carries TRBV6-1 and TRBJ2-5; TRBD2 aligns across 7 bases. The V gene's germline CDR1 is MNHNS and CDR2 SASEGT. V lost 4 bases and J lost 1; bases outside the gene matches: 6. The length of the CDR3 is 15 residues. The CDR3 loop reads CASSGASGTQETQYF. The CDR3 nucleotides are TGTGCCAGCAGTGGGGCTAGCGGAACCCAAGAGACCCAGTACTTC.

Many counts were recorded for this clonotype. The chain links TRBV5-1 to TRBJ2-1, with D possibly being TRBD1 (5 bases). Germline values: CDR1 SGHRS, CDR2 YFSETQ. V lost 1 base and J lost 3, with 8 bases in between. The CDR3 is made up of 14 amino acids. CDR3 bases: TGCGCCAGCAGCTTGTTAGGGGACTACAATGAGCAGTTCTTC. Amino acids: CASSLLGDYNEQFF. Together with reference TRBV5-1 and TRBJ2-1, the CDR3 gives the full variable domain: KAGVTQTPRYLIKTRGQQVTLSCSPISGHRSVSWYQQTPGQGLQFLFEYFSETQRNKGNFPGRFSGRQFSNSRSEMNVSTLELGDSALYLCASSLLGDYNEQFFGPGTRLTVL.

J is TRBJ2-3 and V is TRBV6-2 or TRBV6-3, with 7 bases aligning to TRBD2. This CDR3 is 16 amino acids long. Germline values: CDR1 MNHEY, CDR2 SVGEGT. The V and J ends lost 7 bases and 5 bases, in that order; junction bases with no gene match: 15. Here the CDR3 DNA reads TGTGCCAGCAAAAACCGGGACTATCACCGGGGAGATACGCAGTATTTT. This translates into CASKNRDYHRGDTQYF.

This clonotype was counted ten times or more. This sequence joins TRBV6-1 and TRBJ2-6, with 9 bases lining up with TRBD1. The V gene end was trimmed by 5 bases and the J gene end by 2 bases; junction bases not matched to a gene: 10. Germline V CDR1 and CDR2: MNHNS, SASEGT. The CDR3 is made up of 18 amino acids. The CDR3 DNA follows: TGTGCCAGCAGTTTCTCCGGGACAGGGACAGCTGGGGCCAACGTCCTGACTTTC. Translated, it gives CASSFSGTGTAGANVLTF.

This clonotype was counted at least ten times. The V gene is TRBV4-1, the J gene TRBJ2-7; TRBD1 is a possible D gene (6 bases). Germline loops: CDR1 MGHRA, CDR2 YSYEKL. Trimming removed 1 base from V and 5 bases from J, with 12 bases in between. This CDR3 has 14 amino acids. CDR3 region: CASSQVSTGNEQYF. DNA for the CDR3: TGCGCCAGCAGCCAAGTGTCGACAGGAAACGAGCAGTACTTC.

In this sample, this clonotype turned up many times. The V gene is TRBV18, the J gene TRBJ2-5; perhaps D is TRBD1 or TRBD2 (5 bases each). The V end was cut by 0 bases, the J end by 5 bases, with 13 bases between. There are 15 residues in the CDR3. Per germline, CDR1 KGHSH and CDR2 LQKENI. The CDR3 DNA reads TGTGCCAGCTCACCACCAGCAGGGTTAGCGGAGACCCAGTACTTC. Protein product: CASSPPAGLAETQYF.